The TCR beta chain described here comes from a study of blood T cell repertoires in COVID-19. As for the study in general: COVID-19 samples from acute and convalescent phases originated in the United States, Italy and Spain. PBMCs, B-cell-depleted T cells, or T cells were the source of the cDNA or gDNA that made up the material.

Trimming took 1 base from V and 0 from J, leaving 7 bases between them. The CDR3 is 15 amino acids. The germline CDR1 and CDR2 sequences are LNHDA and SQIVND (reference sequence). Assay: immunoSEQ multiplex PCR; the TCRdb copy retains only in-frame clones and omits some. The data contain 150,000 or so clones, around 83% of them singletons. The chain carries TRBV19 and TRBJ2-1; unclear D gene. The sequence came from a woman between 50 and 59 years old with COVID-19, enrolled during active disease. The sequenced sample was peripheral blood. Here the CDR3 reads CASSIVIASYNEQFF. The DNA for the CDR3 is TGTGCCAGTAGTATAGTGATAGCCTCCTACAATGAGCAGTTCTTC.